A single sample gave rise to the 9 T cell receptor beta chains below, sequenced in a study of blood T cell repertoires in COVID-19. Profiled with immunoSEQ multiplex PCR; TCRdb holds only in-frame clones, not every one. The table has under 400,000 clones, around 87% seen once; the top ten hold roughly 10%. Specimen: peripheral blood. The source is a woman in her 30s with COVID-19, enrolled during active disease.

The chain carries TRBV2 and TRBJ2-5; the match to TRBD2 covers 8 bases. V lost 2 bases to trimming and J lost 4 bases; unmatched junction nucleotides: 3. The V gene's germline CDR1 is SNHLY and CDR2 FYNNEI. The CDR3 consists of 14 residues. The chain's CDR3 is CASSELTSGETQYF. The DNA of the CDR3 is TGTGCCAGCAGTGAACTTACTAGCGGAGAGACCCAGTACTTC.

V gene TRBV25-1 combines with J gene TRBJ2-2; 7 bases agree with TRBD2. The CDR3 has 14 residues. Germline V gene data show CDR1 as MGHDK and CDR2 as SYGVNS. The junction had 2 bases not matched to a gene; V was cut back by 7 bases and J by 0 bases. The CDR3 loop is CASTSGSNTGELFF. The CDR3, as DNA: TGTGCCAGCACTAGCGGATCGAACACCGGGGAGCTGTTTTTT.

The chain recombines TRBV29-1 with TRBJ1-1, with D possibly TRBD1 on 6 matching bases. The germline V and J ends were trimmed by 4 bases and 4 bases, with 13 bases remaining between them. This CDR3 region has 13 residues. Germline V gene lookup returns CDR1 SQVTM and CDR2 ANQGSEA. CDR3: CSVGGHLSTEAFF. In DNA form, the CDR3 reads TGCAGCGTTGGGGGACATTTGTCCACTGAAGCTTTCTTT.

CDR3 in amino acids: CASSLIYTGELFF. Written as DNA, the CDR3 is TGTGCCAGCAGCTTAATCTACACCGGGGAGCTGTTTTTT. The rearrangement links TRBV11-2 to TRBJ2-2; D unresolved. CDR1 and CDR2 (germline): SGHAT, FQNNGV. The CDR3 totals 13 residues. V lost 2 bases and J lost 3, with 4 bases in between.

The V gene is TRBV6-2 or TRBV6-3, the J gene TRBJ2-1; 9 positions match TRBD2. Looked up from germline, CDR1 is MNHEY and CDR2 is SVGEGT. This CDR3 comprises 16 residues. V gave up 5 bases and J gave up 4 bases; unmatched junction bases: 9. The CDR3 loop is CASSPSGGRGYNEQFF. As DNA, the CDR3 is TGTGCCAGCAGTCCGTCGGGCGGGAGGGGGTACAATGAGCAGTTCTTC.

This clone has just a few counts. V and J are TRBV27 and TRBJ2-6; D unresolved. V dropped 7 bases and J dropped 0 bases, with 7 bases sitting between them. Per the germline V gene, CDR1 is MNHEY and CDR2 is SMNVEV (reference sequence). The CDR3 spans 14 residues. Written as DNA, the CDR3 is TGTGCCAGCACTTCTAGCTCTGGGGCCAACGTCCTGACTTTC. The encoded protein is CASTSSSGANVLTF.

This clone was seen ten or more times. The chain couples TRBV7-9 to TRBJ2-5; TRBD2 agrees at 13 bases. The V gene's germline CDR1 is SEHNR and CDR2 FQNEAQ (reference sequence). V lost 5 bases and J lost 2; bases outside the gene matches: 8. The CDR3 has 17 amino acids. CDR3 in DNA: TGTGCCAGCAGCCCGGCTACTAGCGGGAGGGGGCAAGAGACCCAGTACTTC. Its translation: CASSPATSGRGQETQYF.

J is TRBJ2-1 and V is TRBV12-3 or TRBV12-4, with 7 bases lining up with TRBD2. Trimming cost V 6 bases and J 6 bases; bases outside gene matches: 5. The CDR3 length is 13 residues. CDR3 sequence reads: CASSWGGANEQFF. The CDR3 nucleotides are TGTGCCAGCAGCTGGGGAGGGGCCAATGAGCAGTTCTTC.

The chain is built from TRBV29-1 and TRBJ2-7; 7 bases fit TRBD1. Germline lookup yields CDR1 SQVTM and CDR2 ANQGSEA. V trimming: 5 bases; J trimming: 3 bases; junction bases outside the gene matches: 7. This CDR3 contains 13 residues. The DNA of the CDR3 is TGCAGCGTTTGCAAGACAGGGCGCTACGAGCAGTACTTC. Its protein product is CSVCKTGRYEQYF.